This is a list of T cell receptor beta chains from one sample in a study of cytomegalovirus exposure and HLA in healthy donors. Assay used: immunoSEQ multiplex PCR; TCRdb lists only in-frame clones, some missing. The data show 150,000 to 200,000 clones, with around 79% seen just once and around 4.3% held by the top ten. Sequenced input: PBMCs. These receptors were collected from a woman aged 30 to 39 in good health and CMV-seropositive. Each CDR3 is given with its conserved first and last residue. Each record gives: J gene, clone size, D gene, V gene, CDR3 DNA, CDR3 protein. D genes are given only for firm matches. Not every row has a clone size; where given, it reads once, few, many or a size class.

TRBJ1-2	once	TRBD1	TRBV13	TGTGCCAGCAGACCGATCGACAGGGCTTTAGACTATGGCTACACCTTC	CASRPIDRALDYGYTF
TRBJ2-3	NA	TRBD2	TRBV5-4	TGTGCCAGCAGCTCAACTAGCGGGAGTCGGCTTCTCGATACGCAGTATTTT	CASSSTSGSRLLDTQYF
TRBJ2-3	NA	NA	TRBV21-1	TGTGCCAGCAGCCTTCCTAGCGGGGGGGCAACAGATACGCAGTATTTT	CASSLPSGGATDTQYF
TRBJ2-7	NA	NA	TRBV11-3	TGTGCCAGCAGCCCTCGACCCCCCGGGAGCCGTTCCTACGAGCAGTACTTC	CASSPRPPGSRSYEQYF
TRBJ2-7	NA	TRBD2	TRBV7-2	TGTGCCAGCAGCTCCCGGACTAGCGGGAGGTACGAGCAGTACTTC	CASSSRTSGRYEQYF
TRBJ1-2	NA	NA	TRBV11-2	TGTGCCAGCAGCATAACCCAGCCCCAGGGAAGGTTCGACTATGGCTACACCTTC	CASSITQPQGRFDYGYTF
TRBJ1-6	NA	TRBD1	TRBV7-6	TGTGCCAGCAGCCTAGGACAGGCTGTTTATAATTCACCCCTCCACTTT	CASSLGQAVYNSPLHF
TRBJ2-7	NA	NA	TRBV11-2	TGTGCCAGCAGCTTAAGAGGATGGAGGGATACCGAGCAGTACTTC	CASSLRGWRDTEQYF
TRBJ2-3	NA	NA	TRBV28	TGTGCCAGCAGTTTATTAACCGTGGCGGGACCCTCAGCAGATACGCAGTATTTT	CASSLLTVAGPSADTQYF
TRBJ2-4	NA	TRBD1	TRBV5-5	TGTGCCAGCAGCCTGATACCCGACAGGGGTGAAAACATTCAGTACTTC	CASSLIPDRGENIQYF
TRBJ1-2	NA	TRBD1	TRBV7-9	TGTGCCAGCAGCTCCTTCACTCAGGGGGAGGTCTATGGCTACACCTTC	CASSSFTQGEVYGYTF
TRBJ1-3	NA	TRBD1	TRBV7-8	TGTGCCACGCTGGCGACAGGGGTTTTAAACACCATATATTTT	CATLATGVLNTIYF
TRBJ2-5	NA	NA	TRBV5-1	TGCGCCAGCAGCCTAAAGGGGGGGGGAGAGACCCAGTACTTC	CASSLKGGGETQYF
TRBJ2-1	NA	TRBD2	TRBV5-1	TGCGCCAGCAGCTTGTCTAGCGGCTCCTACAATGAGCAGTTCTTC	CASSLSSGSYNEQFF
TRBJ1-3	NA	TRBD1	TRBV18	TGTGCCAGCTCACGCGCCGGGACAGGGATCGGAAACACCATATATTTT	CASSRAGTGIGNTIYF
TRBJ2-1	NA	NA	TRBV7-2	TGTGCCAGCAGCTTATCGGTGGAGCAGTTCTTC	CASSLSVEQFF
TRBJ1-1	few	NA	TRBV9	TGTGCCAGCAGCGTAGGGGCTCTGACTGAAGCTTTCTTT	CASSVGALTEAFF
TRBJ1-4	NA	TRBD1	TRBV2	TGTGCCAGAAGAAGTCGGACAGGGGAAGGGCAGGAAAAACTGTTTTTT	CARRSRTGEGQEKLFF
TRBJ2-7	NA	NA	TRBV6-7	TGTGCCAGCAGTTGTTTCACAGATTTAGTATCCTACGAGCAGTACTTC	CASSCFTDLVSYEQYF
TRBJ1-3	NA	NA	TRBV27	TGTGCCAGCAGCTCCGGACAGAGACTTTCTGGAAACACCATATATTTT	CASSSGQRLSGNTIYF
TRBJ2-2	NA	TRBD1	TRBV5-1	TGCGCCAGCAGCAGATCCGGGACAGCAAGTTACTACACCGGGGAGCTGTTTTTT	CASSRSGTASYYTGELFF
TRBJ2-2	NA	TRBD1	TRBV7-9	TGTGCCAGCACCCCCAGACAGGGAGACACCGGGGAGCTGTTTTTT	CASTPRQGDTGELFF
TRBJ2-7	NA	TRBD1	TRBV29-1	TGCAGCGCTGTTGACAGGGTCGGGCACGAGCAGTACTTC	CSAVDRVGHEQYF
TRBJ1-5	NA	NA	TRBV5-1	TGCGCCAGCAGCTGGGCCGGGGATAGCAATCAGCCCCAGCATTTT	CASSWAGDSNQPQHF
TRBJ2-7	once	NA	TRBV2	TGTGCCAGCAGGAGTGGACAGCCTTCCTACGAGCAGTACTTC	CASRSGQPSYEQYF
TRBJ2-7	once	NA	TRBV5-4	TGTGCCAGCAGCTTGGACAGCACCCTCTACGAGCAGTACTTC	CASSLDSTLYEQYF
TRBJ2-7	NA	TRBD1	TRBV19	TGTGCCAGTAGTCATCAAGGGACAGGGATCACCTACGAGCAGTACTTC	CASSHQGTGITYEQYF
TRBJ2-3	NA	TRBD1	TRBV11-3	TGTGCCAGCAGCCGGGACAGCGCTTCAGATACGCAGTATTTT	CASSRDSASDTQYF
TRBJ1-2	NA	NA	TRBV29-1	TGCAGCGCCGAAACTCTGACAGGCCGGGCTAACTATGGCTACACCTTC	CSAETLTGRANYGYTF
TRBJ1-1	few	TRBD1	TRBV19	TGTGCCAGTATGGGACAGGCCCTAGGTAGCACTGAAGCTTTCTTT	CASMGQALGSTEAFF
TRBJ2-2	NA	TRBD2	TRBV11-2	TGTGCCAGCAGCACCCCTTTGACTAGCGGGTCGAACACCGGGGAGCTGTTTTTT	CASSTPLTSGSNTGELFF
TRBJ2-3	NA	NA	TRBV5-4	TGTGCCAGCAGCTTGGCGGGGTCAGATACGCAGTATTTT	CASSLAGSDTQYF
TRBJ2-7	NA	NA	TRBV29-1	TGCAGCGTTGGGAAAGGGGGGGACGAGCAGTACTTC	CSVGKGGDEQYF
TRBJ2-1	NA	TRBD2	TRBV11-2	TGTGCCAGCAGCCCCACCCCTCTAGCGGGGGGGAACAATGAGCAGTTCTTC	CASSPTPLAGGNNEQFF
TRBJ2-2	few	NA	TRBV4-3	TGCGCCAGCAGCCAAATTCCGTTTAACGGGGAGCTGTTTTTT	CASSQIPFNGELFF
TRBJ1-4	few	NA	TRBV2	TGTGCCAGCACTCGTGATCAGGCAACTAATGAAAAACTGTTTTTT	CASTRDQATNEKLFF
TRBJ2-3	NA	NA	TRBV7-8	TGTGCCAGCAGCTTAGGTCTTAATACGCAGTATTTT	CASSLGLNTQYF
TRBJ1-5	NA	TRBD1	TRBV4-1	TGCGCCAGCAGCAATATACAGGGGAGTCAGCCCCAGCATTTT	CASSNIQGSQPQHF
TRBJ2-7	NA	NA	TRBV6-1	TGTGCCAGCAGTGAAGTACGGCAGGGCGAGCAGTACTTC	CASSEVRQGEQYF
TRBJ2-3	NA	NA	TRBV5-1	TGCGCCAGCAGCTCGTTCCAACTAGGTAGCACAGATACGCAGTATTTT	CASSSFQLGSTDTQYF
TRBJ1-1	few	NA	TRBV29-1	TGCAGCGTTTCAAACAGGGCCATGAACACTGAAGCTTTCTTT	CSVSNRAMNTEAFF
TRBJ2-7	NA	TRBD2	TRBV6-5	TGTGCCAGCAGTAACGGACTAGCCTCCGAGCAGTACTTC	CASSNGLASEQYF
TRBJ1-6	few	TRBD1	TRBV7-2	TGTGCCAGCAGCTTAGGTACAGGGGGCTATAATTCACCCCTCCACTTT	CASSLGTGGYNSPLHF
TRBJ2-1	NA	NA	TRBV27	TGTGCCAGCAGTTTTTACGCTGGGCACAATGAGCAGTTCTTC	CASSFYAGHNEQFF
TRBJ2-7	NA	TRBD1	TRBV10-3	TGTGCCATTTCTAAGACAGGGGACTACGAGCAGTACTTC	CAISKTGDYEQYF
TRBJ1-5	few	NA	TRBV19	TGTGCCAGTAGTAAATTCTCATCCCGGGACACCATGATAGCCCAGCATTTT	CASSKFSSRDTMIAQHF